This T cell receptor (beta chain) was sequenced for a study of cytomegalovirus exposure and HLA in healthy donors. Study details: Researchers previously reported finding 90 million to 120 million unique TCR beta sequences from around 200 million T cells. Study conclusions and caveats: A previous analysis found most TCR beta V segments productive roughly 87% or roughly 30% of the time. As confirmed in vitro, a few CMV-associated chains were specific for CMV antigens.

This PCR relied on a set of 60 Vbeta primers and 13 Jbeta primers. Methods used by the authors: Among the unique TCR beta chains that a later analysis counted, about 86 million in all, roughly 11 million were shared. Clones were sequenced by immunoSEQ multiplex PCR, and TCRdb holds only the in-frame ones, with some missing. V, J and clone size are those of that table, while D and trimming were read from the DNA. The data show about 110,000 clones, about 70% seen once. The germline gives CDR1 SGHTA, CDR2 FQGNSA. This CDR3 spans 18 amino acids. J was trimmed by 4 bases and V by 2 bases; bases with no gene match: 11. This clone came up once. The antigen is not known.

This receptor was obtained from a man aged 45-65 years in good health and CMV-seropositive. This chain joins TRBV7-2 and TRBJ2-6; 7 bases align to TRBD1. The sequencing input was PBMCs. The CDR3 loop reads CASSLMWTGSSGANVLTF. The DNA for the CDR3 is TGTGCCAGCAGCTTAATGTGGACAGGATCCAGCGGGGCCAACGTCCTGACTTTC.